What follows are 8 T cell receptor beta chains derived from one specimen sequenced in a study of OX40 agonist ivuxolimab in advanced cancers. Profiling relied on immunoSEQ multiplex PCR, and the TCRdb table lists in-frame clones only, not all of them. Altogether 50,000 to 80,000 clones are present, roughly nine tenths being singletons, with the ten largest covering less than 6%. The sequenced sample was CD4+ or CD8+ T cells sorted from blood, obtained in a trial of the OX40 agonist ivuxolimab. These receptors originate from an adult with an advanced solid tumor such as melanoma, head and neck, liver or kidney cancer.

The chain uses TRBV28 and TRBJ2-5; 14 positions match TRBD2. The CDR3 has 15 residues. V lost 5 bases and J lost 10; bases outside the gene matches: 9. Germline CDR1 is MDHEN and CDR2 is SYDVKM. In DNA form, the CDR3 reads TGTGCCAGCAGTCCCGGGACTAGCGGGAGTCGGAGCCAGTACTTC. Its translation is CASSPGTSGSRSQYF.

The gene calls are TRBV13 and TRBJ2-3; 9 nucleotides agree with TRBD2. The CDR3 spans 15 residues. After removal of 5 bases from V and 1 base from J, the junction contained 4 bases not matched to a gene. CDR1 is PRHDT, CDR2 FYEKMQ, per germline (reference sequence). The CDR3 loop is CASSTRTSGTDTQYF. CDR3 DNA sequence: TGTGCCAGCAGCACGAGGACTAGCGGCACAGATACGCAGTATTTT.

CDR3 loop: CASSEGLAGGRGETQYF. DNA for the CDR3: TGTGCCAGCAGCGAGGGACTAGCGGGAGGGCGTGGGGAGACCCAGTACTTC. The rearrangement uses TRBV9 and TRBJ2-5; 16 bases line up with TRBD2. CDR1 is SGDLS, CDR2 YYNGEE, per germline. The V gene end was trimmed by 3 bases and the J gene end by 5 bases; junction bases not matched to a gene: 7. The CDR3 loop spans 17 amino acids.

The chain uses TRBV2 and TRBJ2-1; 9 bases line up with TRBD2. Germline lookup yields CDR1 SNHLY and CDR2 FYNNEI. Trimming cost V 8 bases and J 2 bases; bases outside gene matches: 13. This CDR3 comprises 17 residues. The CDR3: CASVRGGGAFAYNEQFF. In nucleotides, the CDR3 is TGTGCCAGCGTGCGTGGCGGGGGGGCGTTCGCCTACAATGAGCAGTTCTTC.

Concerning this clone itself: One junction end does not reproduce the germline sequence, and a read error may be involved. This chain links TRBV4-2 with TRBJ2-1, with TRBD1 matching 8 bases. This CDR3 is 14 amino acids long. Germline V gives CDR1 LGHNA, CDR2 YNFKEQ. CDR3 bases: TGTACCAGCAGCCAACAAACAGGGGGCAATGAGCAGTTCTTC. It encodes CTSSQQTGGNEQFF.

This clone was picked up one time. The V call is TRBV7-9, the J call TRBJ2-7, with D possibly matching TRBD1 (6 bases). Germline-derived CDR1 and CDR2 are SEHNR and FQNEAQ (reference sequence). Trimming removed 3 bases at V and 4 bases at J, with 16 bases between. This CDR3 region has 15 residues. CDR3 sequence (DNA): TGTGCCAGCAGCTTGGGCCTCTCCAGGGGTTACGAGCAGTACTTC. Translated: CASSLGLSRGYEQYF.

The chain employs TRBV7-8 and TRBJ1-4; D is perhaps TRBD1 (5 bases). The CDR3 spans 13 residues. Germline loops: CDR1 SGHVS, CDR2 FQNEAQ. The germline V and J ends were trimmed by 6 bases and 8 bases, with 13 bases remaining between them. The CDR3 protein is CASSVLRGEKLFF. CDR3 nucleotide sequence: TGTGCCAGCAGTGTCCTGAGGGGCGAAAAACTGTTTTTT.

The CDR3 DNA reads as TGTGCCAGCAGAGAGGGGCCCCTCGGGGAGCTGTTTTTT. Translated: CASREGPLGELFF. This chain links TRBV9 with TRBJ2-2; D tentatively fits TRBD1 or TRBD2 (5 bases each). Germline values: CDR1 SGDLS, CDR2 YYNGEE. V lost 5 bases, J lost 7 bases, and 12 bases lay in between. The CDR3 is 13 residues long.